The 18 T cell receptor beta chains below come from one sample, sequenced in a study of blood T cells in healthy people across ages. For the second PCR, which ran for about 6 to 12 cycles, a sample-barcoded 5' primer and a J-beta primer mix were used. MiXCR was run by TCRdb on the 5' RACE reads, yielding one entry per CDR3 protein. This sample carries 780,000 or so distinct CDR3 sequences, around half of them seen once, and the ten largest clones take roughly 40%. The sample comprised blood. The receptors come from an elderly man in good health.

The chain has TRBV29-1 and TRBJ1-1, with 7 bases that match TRBD1. The J segment lost 3 bases and the V segment lost 4 bases, leaving 5 bases of the junction unmatched. Germline V gives CDR1 SQVTM, CDR2 ANQGSEA. The CDR3 spans 13 residues. The CDR3 DNA follows: TGCAGCGTTGCAGGGGGTCTGGACACTGAAGCTTTCTTT. Translation: CSVAGGLDTEAFF.

There are a few counts of this clonotype. The gene calls are TRBV4-1 and TRBJ2-7; no clear D. CDR1 and CDR2 from the germline V gene are MGHRA and YSYEKL. V lost 6 bases and J 0 bases, leaving 15 bases between the germline ends. There are 15 residues in the CDR3. CDR3 coding DNA: TGCGCCAGCAGTCCAAACGAGGAAGCCTCCTACGAGCAGTACTTC. It encodes CASSPNEEASYEQYF.

The sample holds many counts of this clonotype. The J gene is TRBJ1-1, the V gene TRBV20-1; TRBD1 might be the D (5 bases). Looked up from germline, CDR1 is DFQATT and CDR2 is SNEGSKA (reference sequence). CDR3 length: 16 amino acids. The V and J ends lost 1 base and 10 bases respectively, with 25 bases between them. The DNA for the CDR3 is TGCAGTGCTAGAGCGGGACCCCGTCTAGGAGCATTGGCAGCTTTCTTT. Translating gives CSARAGPRLGALAAFF.

V is TRBV6-5 and J is TRBJ2-1; D is unresolved. CDR3 length: 12 residues. The V gene lost 4 bases and the J gene lost 4 bases, with 5 bases spanning the gap. The germline CDR1 and CDR2 sequences are MNHEY and SVGAGI. The CDR3 bases are TGTGCCAGCAGTTCCCCATACAATGAGCAGTTCTTC. Encoded protein: CASSSPYNEQFF.

The chain recombines TRBV12-3 or TRBV12-4 with TRBJ1-1; D possibly corresponds to TRBD1 (5 bases). The CDR3 consists of 14 residues. V lost 5 bases to trimming and J lost 4 bases, with 14 bases between them. CDR3 bases: TGTGCCAGCAGTCCTGTGGGGACGGGCACTGAAGCTTTCTTT. This encodes CASSPVGTGTEAFF.

V usage is TRBV10-1 and J usage is TRBJ2-2, with D unresolved. The CDR3 loop spans 14 amino acids. Per the germline V gene, CDR1 is WNHNN and CDR2 is SYGVQD (reference sequence). V lost 4 bases, J lost 2 bases, and 8 bases lay in between. This CDR3 reads CASSAPDNTGELFF. In DNA, the CDR3 is TGCGCCAGCAGTGCCCCAGATAACACCGGGGAGCTGTTTTTT.

CDR3: CASSQAGSGNQPQHF. CDR3 DNA sequence: TGTGCCAGCAGCCAAGCAGGGTCCGGAAATCAGCCCCAGCATTTT. The chain couples TRBV3-1 to TRBJ1-5; TRBD1 might be the D (5 bases). Germline CDR1 LGHDT, CDR2 YNNKEL (reference sequence). The germline V and J ends were trimmed by 1 base and 4 bases, with 11 bases remaining between them. This CDR3 is built from 15 residues.

The table lists this clonotype with a few counts. The chain has TRBV28 and TRBJ2-5; the D call may be TRBD1 or TRBD2 (5 bases each). Germline V gene data show CDR1 as MDHEN and CDR2 as SYDVKM. The CDR3 has 15 amino acids. Trimming stripped 4 bases from V and 4 bases from J, with 16 bases between. CDR3 DNA: TGTGCCAGCAGTTCCCCCTCGGTTGGGGGAGAGACCCAGTACTTC. Translated: CASSSPSVGGETQYF.

This clonotype occurred many times. V and J are TRBV29-1 and TRBJ2-7; 8 nucleotides agree with TRBD1. This CDR3 has 14 amino acids. The J segment lost 1 base and the V segment lost 6 bases, leaving 8 bases of the junction unmatched. CDR1 is SQVTM and CDR2 is ANQGSEA in the germline V gene. As DNA, the CDR3 is TGCAGCGTCTCCGTAGGGACAGGATCCTACGAGCAGTACTTC. Its protein is CSVSVGTGSYEQYF.

The chain is built from TRBV13 and TRBJ2-5; tentative D call: TRBD2 (6 bases). Deletions cut 5 bases from V and 7 bases from J, with 17 bases between. There are 14 residues in the CDR3. In germline, CDR1 is PRHDT, CDR2 FYEKMQ (reference sequence). The CDR3 nucleotides are TGTGCCAGCAGCACAAGGGGCCGGGGGAGGACCCAGTACTTC. Protein product: CASSTRGRGRTQYF.

V gene TRBV3-1 combines with J gene TRBJ2-3, with unresolved D. Trimming removed 4 bases at V and 4 bases at J, with 12 bases between. Germline loops: CDR1 LGHDT, CDR2 YNNKEL (reference sequence). CDR3 size: 14 residues. The CDR3 DNA follows: TGTGCCAGCAGCCCTTCACTCCTGTCAGATACGCAGTATTTT. Amino acid sequence: CASSPSLLSDTQYF.

The chain recombines TRBV4-1 with TRBJ2-5; D perhaps matches TRBD1 (5 bases). Germline V gives CDR1 MGHRA, CDR2 YSYEKL. The V and J ends lost 5 bases and 0 bases respectively, with 7 bases between them. The CDR3 length is 13 residues. CDR3 protein: CASSGAYQETQYF. The CDR3 DNA sequence: TGCGCCAGCAGCGGGGCCTACCAAGAGACCCAGTACTTC.

The chain joins TRBV9 to TRBJ2-4; 10 positions match TRBD2. The tail of the sequence fits TRBJ2-7 better, so the J call may be wrong. Germline V lookup: CDR1 SGDLS, CDR2 YYNGEE. The CDR3 length is 19 residues. CDR3 region: CASSVSPPTVLAGLYEQYF. The CDR3 region has the DNA TGTGCCAGCAGCGTATCGCCCCCCACGGTACTAGCGGGATTGTACGAGCAGTACTTC.

The V call is TRBV28, the J call TRBJ2-1, with D uncertain. This CDR3 is 14 amino acids long. Germline CDR1 reads MDHEN; CDR2 reads SYDVKM. V was pared by 4 bases and J by 10 bases, with 17 bases between. CDR3 DNA: TGTGCCAGCAGTTCTGGGGTAGGGTTCGGCGAGCAGTTCTTC. Translated, it gives CASSSGVGFGEQFF.

The chain recombines TRBV27 with TRBJ2-1; D is perhaps TRBD1 (5 bases). Germline CDR1 reads MNHEY; CDR2 reads SMNVEV (reference sequence). The CDR3 sequence is 12 residues long. V was cut by 3 bases and J by 10 bases, with 10 bases left in between. The CDR3 DNA reads as TGTGCCAGCAGTTTTTCCGGACAAGAGCAGTTCTTC. Translation: CASSFSGQEQFF.

In its sample, this clonotype was seen a few times. This chain links TRBV6-5 with TRBJ1-6, with 7 bases aligning to TRBD1. The CDR3 extends over 15 amino acids. Germline assignment: CDR1 MNHEY and CDR2 SVGAGI. Losses at the gene ends were 0 bases for V and 4 bases for J; bases not matched to a gene: 0. CDR3 nucleotides: TGTGCCAGCAGTTACTCGACAGGGTATAATTCACCCCTCCACTTT. This encodes CASSYSTGYNSPLHF.

The CDR3 spells CSVDKWEPGETQYF. The CDR3 DNA sequence: TGCAGCGTTGACAAGTGGGAGCCGGGAGAGACCCAGTACTTC. V is TRBV29-1 and J is TRBJ2-5, with D possibly matching TRBD2 (5 bases). Germline CDR1 is SQVTM and CDR2 is ANQGSEA. The CDR3 is made up of 14 amino acids. V dropped 3 bases and J dropped 4 bases, with 15 bases sitting between them.

This clonotype has a single count. CDR3 sequence (DNA): TGTGCCAGCAACACGGTGGGAGGATTCACAGATACGCAGTATTTT. Protein sequence: CASNTVGGFTDTQYF. The chain is built from TRBV3-1 and TRBJ2-3; maybe TRBD2 (6 bases). V was cut by 7 bases and J by 2 bases, with 16 bases left in between. Germline values: CDR1 LGHDT, CDR2 YNNKEL (reference sequence). The CDR3 loop spans 15 amino acids.